This record covers a single T cell receptor (beta chain). What it binds is unknown. The length of the CDR3 is 14 residues. V was shortened by 0 bases and J by 7 bases, with 14 bases between the two germline ends. CDR1 is SGDLS, CDR2 YYNGEE, per germline. Repertoires were generated with immunoSEQ multiplex PCR, while TCRdb's copy carries only in-frame clones and drops some. The repertoire holds 190,000 or so clones, around 63% seen once, with 10% in the top ten. These data belong to a study of shared clonotypes between healthy human individuals. The wider study: CD4 naive cells filled three plates per donor, CD4 memory three, CD8 naive two and CD8 memory one.

General observations from the study: Specimens sampled were limited to blood, with tissue repertoires likely differing. As a rule, naive subsets had a larger estimated richness than memory subsets.

The sequenced sample consisted of memory CD4+ T cells sorted from blood. The sample's subset: CD45RA-negative fraction. The clonotype originates from a young man in good health. This sequence joins TRBV9 and TRBJ2-7; tentatively, D is TRBD2 (6 bases). The CDR3 region has the DNA TGTGCCAGCAGCGTAGCTACGGGACTCGGAGAGCAGTACTTC. Encoded protein: CASSVATGLGEQYF.